These T cell receptor beta chains were read from a single sample in a study of shared clonotypes between healthy human individuals. The assay was immunoSEQ multiplex PCR, and TCRdb's table has in-frame clones only and misses some. The table shows fewer than 850,000 clones, with around 96% occurring only once. The sequenced sample was naive CD8+ T cells sorted from blood. These receptors all come from a man aged 30 to 39 in good health. The CDR3 runs from the conserved cysteine through the conserved F or W. D genes are given only for firm matches. A clone size is listed for some rows: how often the clone was seen (once, few, many), or a class if it is expanded.

V gene	D gene	clone size	J gene	CDR3 protein	CDR3 DNA
TRBV28	TRBD1	-	TRBJ1-4	CASSLGDSARNEKLFF	TGTGCCAGCAGTTTAGGGGACAGCGCCCGAAATGAAAAACTGTTTTTT
TRBV5-1	TRBD1	once	TRBJ2-7	CASSLEGTGNEQYF	TGCGCCAGCAGCTTGGAAGGGACAGGGAACGAGCAGTACTTC
TRBV9	TRBD1	-	TRBJ1-4	CASSPAGTVGKLFF	TGTGCCAGCAGCCCCGCAGGGACAGTCGGAAAACTGTTTTTT
TRBV9	-	few	TRBJ1-3	CASSIVDGGNTIYF	TGTGCCAGCAGCATAGTGGACGGCGGAAACACCATATATTTT
TRBV11-2	-	-	TRBJ2-7	CASSFSSGTYEQYF	TGTGCCAGCAGCTTCAGTAGCGGAACCTACGAGCAGTACTTC
TRBV5-5	-	-	TRBJ2-1	CASSGSGHNEQFF	TGTGCCAGCAGCGGGAGTGGACACAATGAGCAGTTCTTC
TRBV20-1	TRBD1	-	TRBJ2-7	CRTGGTHEQYF	TGCAGGACAGGGGGTACCCACGAGCAGTACTTC
TRBV9	-	-	TRBJ2-1	CASSVAGDSYNEQFF	TGTGCCAGCAGCGTAGCGGGGGACTCCTACAATGAGCAGTTCTTC
TRBV11-2	-	-	TRBJ2-7	CASSLVTGTYEQYF	TGTGCCAGCAGCTTAGTTACAGGAACCTACGAGCAGTACTTC
TRBV27	TRBD1	-	TRBJ2-3	CASSFLDRDSRTDTQYF	TGTGCCAGCAGTTTTTTGGACCGGGACAGCCGCACAGATACGCAGTATTTT